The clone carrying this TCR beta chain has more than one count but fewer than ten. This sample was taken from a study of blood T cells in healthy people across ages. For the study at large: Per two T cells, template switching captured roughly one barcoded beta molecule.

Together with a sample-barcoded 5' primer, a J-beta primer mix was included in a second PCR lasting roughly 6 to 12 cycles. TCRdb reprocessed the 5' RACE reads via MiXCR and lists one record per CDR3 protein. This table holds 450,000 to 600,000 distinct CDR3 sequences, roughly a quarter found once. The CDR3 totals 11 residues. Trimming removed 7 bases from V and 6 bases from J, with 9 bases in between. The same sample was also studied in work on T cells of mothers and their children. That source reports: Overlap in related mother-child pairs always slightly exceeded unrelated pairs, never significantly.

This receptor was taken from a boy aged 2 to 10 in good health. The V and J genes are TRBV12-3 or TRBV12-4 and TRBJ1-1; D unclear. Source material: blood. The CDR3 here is CASTPLAEAFF. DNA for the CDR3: TGTGCCAGCACCCCGTTAGCTGAAGCTTTCTTT.